The 22 T cell receptor beta chains below all came from one sample that was sequenced in a study of T cell repertoires in aging, cancer and after chemotherapy. TRB rearrangements spanning V, D and J were amplified using mixed TRB-A/B primers. From the multiplex PCR reads, TCRdb called clonotypes with MiXCR, one entry per CDR3 protein. The table includes several thousand distinct CDR3 sequences, approximately 31% detected once. The template was genomic DNA from peripheral blood, not RNA. Sequencing was done on a sample of blood. These TCRs come from a human donor in good health. The donor label of this sample is uncertain.

This clonotype ranks as medium-sized (0.01 to 0.1%). The gene calls are TRBV6-5 and TRBJ2-7; 9 bases align to TRBD2. This CDR3 has 14 residues. Germline CDR1 reads MNHEY; CDR2 reads SVGAGI. V was clipped by 5 bases and J by 0 bases; unmatched bases: 2. The CDR3 region is CASSRTSASYEQYF. Here the CDR3 DNA reads TGTGCCAGCAGTCGGACTAGCGCCTCCTACGAGCAGTACTTC.

By share, this clonotype ranks as large. This rearrangement joins TRBV6-1 to TRBJ2-3; 8 nucleotides match TRBD2. After removal of 0 bases from V and 9 bases from J, the junction contained 8 bases not matched to a gene. The germline V gene encodes CDR1 MNHNS and CDR2 SASEGT. The CDR3 is 15 residues long. In DNA form, the CDR3 reads TGTGCCAGCAGTGAAGCCACCGGGGGGGCAAGGACGCAGTATTTT. Amino acid sequence: CASSEATGGARTQYF.

This clonotype was observed a few times. V gene TRBV24-1 combines with J gene TRBJ2-5, with TRBD1 matching over 9 bases. The CDR3 is 17 amino acids. V gave up 4 bases and J gave up 2 bases; unmatched junction bases: 10. In germline, CDR1 is KGHDR, CDR2 SFDVKD. CDR3 protein: CATSDPTKGQGQETQYF. Here the CDR3 DNA reads TGTGCCACCAGTGACCCCACTAAGGGACAGGGACAAGAGACCCAGTACTTC.

By its share, this clonotype is medium-sized. The chain employs TRBV5-6 and TRBJ2-6, with 9 nucleotides matching TRBD1. The trim removed 4 bases at V and 1 base at J, leaving 12 bases unmatched. Germline V CDR1 and CDR2: SGHDT, YYEEEE. The CDR3 length is 19 residues. The CDR3 region has the DNA TGTGCCAGCAGCCCCGGGACCGGGACAGGGCGATCTGGGGCCAACGTCCTGACTTTC. Its translation is CASSPGTGTGRSGANVLTF.

This rearrangement joins TRBV19 to TRBJ2-1; the match to TRBD2 covers 15 bases. Trimming took 9 bases from V and 0 from J; bases not matched to a gene: 9. The CDR3 has 18 residues. Germline CDR1 is LNHDA and CDR2 is SQIVND (reference sequence). CDR3 in DNA: TGTGCCAGGCTCGGGGGGACTAGCGGGGGGTCCTCCTACAATGAGCAGTTCTTC. It is translated as CARLGGTSGGSSYNEQFF.

This sequence joins TRBV10-1 and TRBJ2-3; D remains unclear. CDR3 length: 13 amino acids. Germline CDR1 is WNHNN and CDR2 is SYGVQD (reference sequence). The V gene lost 0 bases and the J gene lost 2 bases, with 3 bases spanning the gap. The CDR3 DNA reads TGCGCCAGCAGTGAGTCCCACACAGATACGCAGTATTTT. Translating gives CASSESHTDTQYF.

This clonotype has more than one count but fewer than ten. This chain connects TRBV6-5 to TRBJ1-6; D is unclear. The CDR3 has 17 residues. Looked up from germline, CDR1 is MNHEY and CDR2 is SVGAGI. With 6 bases removed from V and 0 bases from J, the gap between germline ends came to 15 bases. CDR3 in DNA: TGTGCCAGCAGCGCGGACCGCCCGAGCTCCTATAATTCACCCCTCCACTTT. Translating gives CASSADRPSSYNSPLHF.

This clonotype was recorded a few times. The chain uses TRBV6-5 and TRBJ2-5; D possibly corresponds to TRBD1 (6 bases). Germline CDR1 is MNHEY and CDR2 is SVGAGI. The CDR3 is made up of 15 amino acids. Trimming removed 0 bases at V and 1 base at J, with 9 bases between. The CDR3 protein is CASSYSGAGQETQYF. Written as DNA, the CDR3 is TGTGCCAGCAGTTACTCGGGGGCAGGCCAAGAGACCCAGTACTTC.

Only a few counts were recorded for this clonotype. The chain uses TRBV19 and TRBJ2-1; D is perhaps TRBD1 or TRBD2 (5 bases each). V lost 7 bases, J lost 5 bases, and 15 bases lay in between. CDR3 length equals 14 residues. Germline lookup yields CDR1 LNHDA and CDR2 SQIVND (reference sequence). CDR3 loop: CASNRDGDHNEQFF. CDR3 nucleotides: TGTGCCAGTAACCGGGACGGGGACCACAATGAGCAGTTCTTC.

This chain connects TRBV5-4 to TRBJ2-3, with D perhaps matching TRBD2 (6 bases). This CDR3 has 15 residues. CDR1 SGHNT and CDR2 YYREEE come from the germline V gene (reference sequence). V was shortened by 0 bases and J by 2 bases, with 10 bases between the two germline ends. DNA for the CDR3: TGTGCCAGCAGCTTGGCGGGGGTGAACACAGATACGCAGTATTTT. This gives the protein CASSLAGVNTDTQYF.

This clonotype is medium-sized by share. The V and J genes are TRBV30 and TRBJ2-1; no firm D call. The CDR3 is 13 amino acids. CDR1 and CDR2 (germline): GTSNPN, SVGIG (reference sequence). The V end was cut by 2 bases, the J end by 2 bases, with 7 bases between. CDR3: CAWSWVTYNEQFF. CDR3 DNA: TGTGCCTGGAGTTGGGTTACCTACAATGAGCAGTTCTTC.

The chain has TRBV5-1 and TRBJ2-2; D remains ambiguous. Trimming pared 0 bases from V and 6 bases from J, leaving 12 bases between. In germline, CDR1 is SGHRS, CDR2 YFSETQ. The CDR3 has 15 amino acids. Here the CDR3 DNA reads TGCGCCAGCAGCTTGGGGGATACTCTTGCCGGGGAGCTGTTTTTT. Translating gives CASSLGDTLAGELFF.

A single count supports this clonotype. The V gene is TRBV27, the J gene TRBJ2-7; maybe TRBD2 (6 bases). Trimming took 4 bases from V and 6 from J, leaving 19 bases between them. The V gene's germline CDR1 is MNHEY and CDR2 SMNVEV (reference sequence). There are 15 residues in the CDR3. CDR3 protein: CASSYSRGSPLEQYF. The DNA of the CDR3 is TGTGCCAGCAGTTACTCCCGGGGGTCTCCCCTCGAGCAGTACTTC.

By frequency in the sample, this clonotype is medium-sized. The chain employs TRBV19 and TRBJ2-1; 7 bases are shared with TRBD1. Germline V lookup: CDR1 LNHDA, CDR2 SQIVND (reference sequence). This CDR3 spans 14 amino acids. V trimming: 7 bases; J trimming: 1 base; junction bases outside the gene matches: 4. CDR3 coding DNA: TGTGCCAGTACCGCGACAGGGTCCTACAATGAGCAGTTCTTC. It encodes CASTATGSYNEQFF.

The chain has TRBV4-3 and TRBJ2-2; 11 nucleotides agree with TRBD2. Germline V CDR1 and CDR2: LGHNA, YSLEER. This CDR3 is built from 18 residues. The V segment lost 4 bases and the J segment 0 bases; nucleotides outside the gene matches: 7. CDR3 loop: CASSPGLAESPNTGELFF. Written as DNA, the CDR3 is TGCGCCAGCAGCCCGGGACTAGCGGAGTCCCCGAACACCGGGGAGCTGTTTTTT.

This clonotype was found a few times. V gene TRBV5-4 combines with J gene TRBJ2-6; D gene ambiguous. From germline, CDR1 is SGHNT and CDR2 YYREEE (reference sequence). V was shortened by 6 bases and J by 4 bases, with 8 bases between the two germline ends. CDR3 length: 13 residues. The CDR3 DNA reads as TGTGCCAGCAACGTAGGGGGGGCCAACGTCCTGACTTTC. Residues: CASNVGGANVLTF.

This clonotype occurred a few times. The rearrangement uses TRBV11-2 and TRBJ2-5; tentative D call: TRBD2 (5 bases). Germline V lookup: CDR1 SGHAT, CDR2 FQNNGV. Trimming removed 3 bases at V and 3 bases at J, with 8 bases between. The CDR3 is 13 amino acids. CDR3 residues: CASSLDWKETQYF. CDR3 bases: TGTGCCAGCAGCTTGGACTGGAAAGAGACCCAGTACTTC.

The CDR3 protein is CASSPLWGAYGYTF. CDR3 DNA: TGCGCCAGCAGCCCACTGTGGGGTGCCTATGGCTACACCTTC. The V and J genes are TRBV5-1 and TRBJ1-2; D unresolved. The germline V and J ends were trimmed by 4 bases and 4 bases, with 14 bases remaining between them. This CDR3 comprises 14 residues. Germline CDR1 reads SGHRS; CDR2 reads YFSETQ.

The chain couples TRBV6-5 to TRBJ1-1; TRBD1 matches 7 bases. Per the germline V gene, CDR1 is MNHEY and CDR2 is SVGAGI. There are 14 residues in the CDR3. V trimming: 11 bases; J trimming: 2 bases; junction bases outside the gene matches: 11. The CDR3 spells CAGSRDRDNTEAFF. CDR3 DNA sequence: TGTGCCGGTAGTCGGGACAGAGACAACACTGAAGCTTTCTTT.

Note on this clonotype: Its ends do not fully match the called genes, so a read error is possible. The genes are TRBV6-5 and TRBJ2-2; 11 bases line up with TRBD2. Germline V gives CDR1 MNHEY, CDR2 SVGAGI. The CDR3 runs 17 residues. The CDR3: CASSYALAGASTRELFF. The DNA for the CDR3 is TGTGCCAGCAGTTACGCACTAGCGGGGGCCTCCACCAGGGAGCTGTTTTTT.

The chain links TRBV13 to TRBJ1-1, with D perhaps TRBD1 (6 bases). This CDR3 contains 14 residues. V was cut by 2 bases and J by 2 bases, with 9 bases left in between. Germline CDR1 and CDR2: PRHDT and FYEKMQ (reference sequence). CDR3 bases: TGTGCCAGCAGCTTAAAGGGGGGAAACACTGAAGCTTTCTTT. Encoded protein: CASSLKGGNTEAFF.

This clonotype showed up just a few times. The rearrangement uses TRBV6-1 and TRBJ1-2, with D possibly TRBD1 on 5 matching bases. The CDR3 runs to 13 residues. In germline, CDR1 is MNHNS, CDR2 SASEGT. V was shortened by 7 bases and J by 3 bases, with 12 bases between the two germline ends. The CDR3 DNA reads TGTGCCAGCACCCCCGCCAGGGACTATGGCTACACCTTC. Its protein is CASTPARDYGYTF.